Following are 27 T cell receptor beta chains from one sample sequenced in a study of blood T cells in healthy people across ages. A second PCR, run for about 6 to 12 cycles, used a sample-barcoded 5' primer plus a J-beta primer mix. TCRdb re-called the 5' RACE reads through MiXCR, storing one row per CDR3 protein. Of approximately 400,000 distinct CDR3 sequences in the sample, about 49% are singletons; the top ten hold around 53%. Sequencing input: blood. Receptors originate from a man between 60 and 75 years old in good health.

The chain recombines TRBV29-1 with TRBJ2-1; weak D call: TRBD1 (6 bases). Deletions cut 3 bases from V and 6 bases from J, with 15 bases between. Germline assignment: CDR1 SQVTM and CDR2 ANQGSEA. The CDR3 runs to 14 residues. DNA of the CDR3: TGCAGCGTTGATGGCAGGGGAACGGTCAATGAGCAGTTCTTC. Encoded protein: CSVDGRGTVNEQFF.

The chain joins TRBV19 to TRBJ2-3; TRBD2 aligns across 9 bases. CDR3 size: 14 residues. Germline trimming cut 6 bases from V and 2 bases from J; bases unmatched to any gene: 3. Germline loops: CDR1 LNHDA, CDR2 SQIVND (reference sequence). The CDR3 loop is CASSQRGDTDTQYF. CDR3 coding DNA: TGTGCCAGTAGCCAGCGGGGGGACACAGATACGCAGTATTTT.

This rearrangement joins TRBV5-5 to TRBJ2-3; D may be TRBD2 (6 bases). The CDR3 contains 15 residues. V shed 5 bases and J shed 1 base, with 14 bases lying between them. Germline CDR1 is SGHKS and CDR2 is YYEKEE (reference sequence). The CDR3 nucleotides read TGTGCCAGCAGGTCTACGGGACTTCGCACAGATACGCAGTATTTT. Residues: CASRSTGLRTDTQYF.

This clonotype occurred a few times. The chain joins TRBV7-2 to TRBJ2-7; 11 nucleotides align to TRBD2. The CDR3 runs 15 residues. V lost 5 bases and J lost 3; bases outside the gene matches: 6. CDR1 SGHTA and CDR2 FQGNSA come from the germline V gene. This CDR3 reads CASSRSGRAGYEQYF. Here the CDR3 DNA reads TGTGCCAGCAGCCGTAGCGGGAGGGCCGGCTACGAGCAGTACTTC.

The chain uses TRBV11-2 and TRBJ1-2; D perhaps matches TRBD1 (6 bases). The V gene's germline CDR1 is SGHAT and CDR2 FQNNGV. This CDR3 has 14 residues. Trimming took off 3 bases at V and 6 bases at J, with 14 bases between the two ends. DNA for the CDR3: TGTGCCAGCAGCTTCGGAAGGGGGTTAGATGGCTACACCTTC. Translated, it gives CASSFGRGLDGYTF.

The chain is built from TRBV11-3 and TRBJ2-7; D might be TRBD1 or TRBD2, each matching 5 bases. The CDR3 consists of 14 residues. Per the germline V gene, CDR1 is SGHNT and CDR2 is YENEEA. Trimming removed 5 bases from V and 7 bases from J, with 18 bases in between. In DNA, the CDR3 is TGTGCCAGCAGCCCGAGGGGCGGACACAATGAGCAGTACTTC. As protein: CASSPRGGHNEQYF.

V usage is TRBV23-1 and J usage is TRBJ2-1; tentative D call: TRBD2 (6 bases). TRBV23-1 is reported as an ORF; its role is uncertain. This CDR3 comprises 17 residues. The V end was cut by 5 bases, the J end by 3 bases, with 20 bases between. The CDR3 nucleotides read TGCGCCAGCAGTGAGAATACTAGCAGATGTTTCTACAATGAGCAGTTCTTC. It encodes CASSENTSRCFYNEQFF.

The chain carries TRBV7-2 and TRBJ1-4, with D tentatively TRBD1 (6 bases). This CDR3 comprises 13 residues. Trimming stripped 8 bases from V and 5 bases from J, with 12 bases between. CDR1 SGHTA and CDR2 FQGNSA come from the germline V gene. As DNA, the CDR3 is TGTGCCAGCGCGGACAGAACAAATGAAAAACTGTTTTTT. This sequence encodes CASADRTNEKLFF.

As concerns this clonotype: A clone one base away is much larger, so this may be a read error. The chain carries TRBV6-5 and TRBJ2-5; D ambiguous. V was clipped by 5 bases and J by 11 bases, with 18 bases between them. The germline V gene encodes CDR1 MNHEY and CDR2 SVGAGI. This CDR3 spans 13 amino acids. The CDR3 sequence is CASSPPRANEQYF. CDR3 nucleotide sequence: TGTGCCAGCAGTCCCCCGAGAGCGAATGAGCAGTACTTC.

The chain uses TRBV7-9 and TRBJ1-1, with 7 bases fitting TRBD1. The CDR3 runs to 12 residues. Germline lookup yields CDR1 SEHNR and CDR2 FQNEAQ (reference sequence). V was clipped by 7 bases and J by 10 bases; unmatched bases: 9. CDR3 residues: CASTPTEGAAFF. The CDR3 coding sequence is TGTGCCAGCACTCCAACCGAGGGGGCAGCTTTCTTT.

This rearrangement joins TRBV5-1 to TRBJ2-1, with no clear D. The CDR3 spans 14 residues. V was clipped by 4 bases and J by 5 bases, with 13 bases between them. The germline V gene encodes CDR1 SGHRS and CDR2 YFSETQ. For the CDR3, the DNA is TGCGCCAGCAGCCTGAGTGATCCCCACAATGAGCAGTTCTTC. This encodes CASSLSDPHNEQFF.

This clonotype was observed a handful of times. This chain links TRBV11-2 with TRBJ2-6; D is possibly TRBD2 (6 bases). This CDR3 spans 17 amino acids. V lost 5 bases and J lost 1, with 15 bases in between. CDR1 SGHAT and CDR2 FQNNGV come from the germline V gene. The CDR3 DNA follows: TGTGCCAGCAGCCCATTCTCTAGCGTGTCTGGGGCCAACGTCCTGACTTTC. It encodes CASSPFSSVSGANVLTF.

CDR3 loop: CAWNPDRVGSPLHF. Here the CDR3 DNA reads TGTGCCTGGAACCCCGACAGGGTAGGGTCACCCCTCCACTTT. J is TRBJ1-6 and V is TRBV30, with 7 bases identical to TRBD1. V shed 4 bases, J shed 10 bases, and the junction held 10 bases outside the gene matches. The length of the CDR3 is 14 residues. CDR1 is GTSNPN and CDR2 is SVGIG in the germline V gene (reference sequence). Supplemented by reference TRBV30 and TRBJ1-6, the full variable domain reads SQTIHQWPATLVQPVGSPLSLECTVEGTSNPNLYWYRQAAGRGLQLLFYSVGIGQISSEVPQNLSASRPQDRQFILSSKKLLLSDSGFYLCAWNPDRVGSPLHFGNGTRLTVT.

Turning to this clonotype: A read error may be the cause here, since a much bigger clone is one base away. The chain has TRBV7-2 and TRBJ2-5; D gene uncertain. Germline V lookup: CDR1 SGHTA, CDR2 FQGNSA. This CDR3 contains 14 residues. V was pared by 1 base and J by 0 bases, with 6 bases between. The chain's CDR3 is CASSLDGNQETQYF. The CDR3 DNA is TGTGCCAGCAGCTTAGATGGTAACCAAGAGACCCAGTACTTC.

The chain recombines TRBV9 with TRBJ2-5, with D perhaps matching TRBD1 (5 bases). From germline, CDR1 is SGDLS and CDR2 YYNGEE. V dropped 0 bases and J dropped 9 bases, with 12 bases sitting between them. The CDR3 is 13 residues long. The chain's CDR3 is CASSVATKGAQYF. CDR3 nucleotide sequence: TGTGCCAGCAGCGTAGCGACAAAAGGGGCCCAGTACTTC.

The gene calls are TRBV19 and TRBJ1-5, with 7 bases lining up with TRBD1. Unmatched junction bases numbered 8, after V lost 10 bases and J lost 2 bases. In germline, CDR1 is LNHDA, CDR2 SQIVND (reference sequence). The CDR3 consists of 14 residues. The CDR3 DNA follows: TGTGCCACCATGCCAGGGGGGGGCAATCAGCCCCAGCATTTT. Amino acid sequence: CATMPGGGNQPQHF.

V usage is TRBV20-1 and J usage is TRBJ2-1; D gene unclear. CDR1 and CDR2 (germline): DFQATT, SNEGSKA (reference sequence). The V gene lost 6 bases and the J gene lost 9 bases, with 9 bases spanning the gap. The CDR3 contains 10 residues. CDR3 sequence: CSANVREQFF. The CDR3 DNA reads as TGCAGTGCGAATGTCCGTGAGCAGTTCTTC.

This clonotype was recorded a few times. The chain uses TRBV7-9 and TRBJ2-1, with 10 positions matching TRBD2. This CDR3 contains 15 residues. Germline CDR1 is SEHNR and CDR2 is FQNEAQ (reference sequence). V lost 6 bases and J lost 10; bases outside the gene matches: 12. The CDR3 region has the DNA TGTGCCAGCAGTTCCGGGACTAGCGCAGCCGAGGAGCAGTTCTTC. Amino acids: CASSSGTSAAEEQFF.

The DNA of the CDR3 is TGTGCCAGCAGCTTGGGGTTCGAGGCCTACAATGAGCAGTTCTTC. This codes for CASSLGFEAYNEQFF. V gene TRBV5-4 combines with J gene TRBJ2-1, with unresolved D. Germline CDR1 reads SGHNT; CDR2 reads YYREEE (reference sequence). Deletions cut 0 bases from V and 2 bases from J, with 9 bases between. The CDR3 is 15 residues long.

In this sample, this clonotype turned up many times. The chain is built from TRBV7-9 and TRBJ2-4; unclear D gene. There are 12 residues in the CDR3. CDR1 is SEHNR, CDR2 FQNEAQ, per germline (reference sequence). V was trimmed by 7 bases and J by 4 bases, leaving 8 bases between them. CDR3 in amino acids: CASNGRKNIQYF. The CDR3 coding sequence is TGTGCCAGCAATGGACGGAAAAACATTCAGTACTTC.

The DNA for the CDR3 is TGTGCCAGCAGTACCTATACTAATGAAAAACTGTTTTTT. Its translation: CASSTYTNEKLFF. The V call is TRBV27, the J call TRBJ1-4, with D unclear. CDR1 and CDR2 from the germline V gene are MNHEY and SMNVEV (reference sequence). The CDR3 runs to 13 residues. The germline V and J ends were trimmed by 5 bases and 2 bases, with 6 bases remaining between them.

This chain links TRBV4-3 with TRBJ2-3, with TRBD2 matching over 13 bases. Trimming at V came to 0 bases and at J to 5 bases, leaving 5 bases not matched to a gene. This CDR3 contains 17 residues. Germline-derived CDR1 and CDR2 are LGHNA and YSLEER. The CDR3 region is CASSQDLGTSGKDTQYF. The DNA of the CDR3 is TGCGCCAGCAGCCAAGATTTAGGGACTAGCGGGAAAGATACGCAGTATTTT.

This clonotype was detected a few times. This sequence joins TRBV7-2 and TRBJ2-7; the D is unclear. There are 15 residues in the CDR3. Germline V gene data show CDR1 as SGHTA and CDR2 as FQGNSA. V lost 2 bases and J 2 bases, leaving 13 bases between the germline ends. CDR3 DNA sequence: TGTGCCAGCAGCTTACCCCGACAACGCCCCTACGAGCAGTACTTC. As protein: CASSLPRQRPYEQYF. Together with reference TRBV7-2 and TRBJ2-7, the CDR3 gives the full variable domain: GAGVSQSPSNKVTEKGKDVELRCDPISGHTALYWYRQSLGQGLEFLIYFQGNSAPDKSGLPSDRFSAERTGGSVSTLTIQRTQQEDSAVYLCASSLPRQRPYEQYFGPGTRLTVT.

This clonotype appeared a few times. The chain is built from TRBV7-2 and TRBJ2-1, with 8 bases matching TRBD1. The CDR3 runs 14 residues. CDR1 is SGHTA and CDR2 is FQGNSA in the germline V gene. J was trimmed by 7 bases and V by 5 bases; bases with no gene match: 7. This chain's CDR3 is CASSNRQGRNEQFF. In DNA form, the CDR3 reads TGTGCCAGCAGCAACCGACAGGGGAGGAATGAGCAGTTCTTC.

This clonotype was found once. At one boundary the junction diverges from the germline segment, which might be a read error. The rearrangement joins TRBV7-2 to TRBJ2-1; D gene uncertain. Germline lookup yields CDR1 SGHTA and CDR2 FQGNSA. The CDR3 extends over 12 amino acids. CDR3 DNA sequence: TGTGCCGGCAGCCCAGGAATATATGAGCAGTTCTTC. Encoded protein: CAGSPGIYEQFF.

The CDR3 DNA follows: TGTGCCAGCAGCCCCCGACTAGCACAGGGAAATGAGCAGTTCTTC. Translating it yields CASSPRLAQGNEQFF. The chain uses TRBV4-2 and TRBJ2-1; tentatively, D is TRBD2 (7 bases). Trimming cost V 4 bases and J 7 bases, with 17 bases left between them. Germline loops: CDR1 LGHNA, CDR2 YNFKEQ. This CDR3 has 15 residues.

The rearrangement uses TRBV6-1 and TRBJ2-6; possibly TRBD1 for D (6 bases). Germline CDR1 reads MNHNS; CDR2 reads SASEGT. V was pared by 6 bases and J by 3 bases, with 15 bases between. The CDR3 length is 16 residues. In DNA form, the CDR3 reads TGTGCCAGCAGCAAAAGAGCAGGGGATGGGGCCAACGTCCTGACTTTC. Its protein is CASSKRAGDGANVLTF.